The 8 T cell receptor beta chains in this list originate from one sample, sequenced in a study of blood T cells in healthy people across ages. Alongside a J-beta primer mix, a sample-barcoded 5' primer served in a second PCR lasting about 7 to 11 cycles. A single record per CDR3 protein comes from TCRdb applying MiXCR to the 5' RACE reads. The table records hundreds of thousands of distinct CDR3 sequences, around 62% of them present only once. The sequencing sample was made of blood. The receptors were sampled from a man aged 25 to 40 in good health.

There are a few counts of this clonotype. V is TRBV15 and J is TRBJ2-4; 7 bases align to TRBD2. From germline, CDR1 is LNHNV and CDR2 YYDKDF (reference sequence). This CDR3 spans 17 amino acids. J lost 0 bases, V lost 5 bases, and 10 bases had no gene match. The CDR3, as DNA: TGTGCCACCAGCCCCCTGGAAGCGGGACTAGCCAAAAACATTCAGTACTTC. It yields the protein CATSPLEAGLAKNIQYF.

This chain uses TRBV14 with TRBJ1-2; D is unresolved. CDR1 and CDR2 from the germline V gene are SGHDN and FVKESK. This CDR3 spans 12 amino acids. V was clipped by 5 bases and J by 4 bases, with 8 bases between them. The CDR3 loop is CASSTRSYGYTF. CDR3 DNA sequence: TGTGCCAGCAGCACGAGGTCCTATGGCTACACCTTC.

In its sample, this clonotype was seen once. The chain uses TRBV5-6 and TRBJ2-3; 8 bases align to TRBD1. The V gene's germline CDR1 is SGHDT and CDR2 YYEEEE. The CDR3 totals 16 residues. V shed 3 bases and J 0 bases; nucleotides not matched to a gene: 6. CDR3 sequence (DNA): TGTGCCAGCAGCTCCTCCGGACAGGGAAGCACAGATACGCAGTATTTT. This encodes CASSSSGQGSTDTQYF. The entire variable domain, with the rest obtained from reference TRBV5-6 and TRBJ2-3, is as follows: DAGVTQSPTHLIKTRGQQVTLRCSPKSGHDTVSWYQQALGQGPQFIFQYYEEEERQRGNFPDRFSGHQFPNYSSELNVNALLLGDSALYLCASSSSGQGSTDTQYFGPGTRLTVL.

The V gene is TRBV12-3 or TRBV12-4, the J gene TRBJ2-5; D is uncertain. Trimming shortened V by 5 bases and J by 2 bases, and 12 bases separated the two germline ends. This CDR3 is 14 amino acids long. CDR3 loop: CASSPMPLQETQYF. The CDR3 DNA follows: TGTGCCAGCAGTCCGATGCCCCTTCAAGAGACCCAGTACTTC.

This clonotype was observed a handful of times. J is TRBJ1-5 and V is TRBV6-2 or TRBV6-3; 7 bases match TRBD1. The V segment lost 3 bases and the J segment 7 bases; nucleotides outside the gene matches: 18. The CDR3 totals 18 residues. CDR1 and CDR2 (germline): MNHEY, SVGEGT. CDR3 sequence (DNA): TGTGCCAGCAGTTATCCAGGGGGTTTCCTGGACCTCGGGCAGCCCCAGCATTTT. Translation: CASSYPGGFLDLGQPQHF.

This chain uses TRBV12-3 or TRBV12-4 with TRBJ2-1; TRBD2 aligns across 12 bases. Trimming at V came to 7 bases and at J to 4 bases, leaving 5 bases not matched to a gene. CDR3 size: 15 residues. CDR3 bases: TGTGCCAGCACAGAGACTAGCGGGGGATACAATGAGCAGTTCTTC. This translates into CASTETSGGYNEQFF.

This clonotype was picked up a small number of times. This chain connects TRBV25-1 to TRBJ1-2; D call uncertain. V was pared by 3 bases and J by 8 bases, with 13 bases between. This CDR3 is 13 amino acids long. Germline lookup yields CDR1 MGHDK and CDR2 SYGVNS. CDR3 amino acids: CASSDILLEGYTF. The CDR3 bases are TGTGCCAGCAGTGACATCCTATTAGAGGGCTACACCTTC.

The CDR3 loop reads CSARYGGNHNSPLHF. As DNA, the CDR3 is TGCAGCGCCCGATACGGGGGCAACCATAATTCACCCCTCCACTTT. The chain couples TRBV29-1 to TRBJ1-6, with D tentatively TRBD1 (6 bases). The V gene lost 7 bases and the J gene lost 5 bases, with 18 bases spanning the gap. In germline, CDR1 is SQVTM, CDR2 ANQGSEA. The CDR3 is 15 residues long.